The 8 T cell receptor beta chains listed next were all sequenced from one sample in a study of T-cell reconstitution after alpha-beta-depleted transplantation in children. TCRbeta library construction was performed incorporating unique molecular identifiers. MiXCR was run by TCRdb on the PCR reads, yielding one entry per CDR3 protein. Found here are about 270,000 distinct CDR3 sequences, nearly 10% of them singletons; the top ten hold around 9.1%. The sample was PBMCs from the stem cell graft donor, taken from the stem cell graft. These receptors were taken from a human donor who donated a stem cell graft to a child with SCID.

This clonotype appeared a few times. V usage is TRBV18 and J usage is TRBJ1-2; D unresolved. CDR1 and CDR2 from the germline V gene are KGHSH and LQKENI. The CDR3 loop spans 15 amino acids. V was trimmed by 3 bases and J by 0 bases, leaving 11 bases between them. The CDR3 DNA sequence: TGTGCCAGCTCACCGCCCGGGAAAACTAACTATGGCTACACCTTC. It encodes CASSPPGKTNYGYTF.

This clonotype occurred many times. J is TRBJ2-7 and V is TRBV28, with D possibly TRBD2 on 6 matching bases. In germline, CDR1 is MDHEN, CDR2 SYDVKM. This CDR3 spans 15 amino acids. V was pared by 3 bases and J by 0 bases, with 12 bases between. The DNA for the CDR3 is TGTGCCAGCAGTTTGGGGGGAAATCCCTCCTACGAGCAGTACTTC. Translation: CASSLGGNPSYEQYF.

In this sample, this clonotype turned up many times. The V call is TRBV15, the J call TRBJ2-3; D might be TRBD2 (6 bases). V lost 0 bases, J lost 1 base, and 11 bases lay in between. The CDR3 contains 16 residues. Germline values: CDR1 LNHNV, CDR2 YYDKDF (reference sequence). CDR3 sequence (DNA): TGTGCCACCAGCAGAGATCCCGGGACTGGCACAGATACGCAGTATTTT. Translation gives CATSRDPGTGTDTQYF.

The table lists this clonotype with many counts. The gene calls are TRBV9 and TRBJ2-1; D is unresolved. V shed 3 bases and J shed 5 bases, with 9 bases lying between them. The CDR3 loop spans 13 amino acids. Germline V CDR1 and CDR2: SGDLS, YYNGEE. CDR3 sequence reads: CASSEHSNNEQFF. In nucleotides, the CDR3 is TGTGCCAGCAGCGAGCACAGCAACAATGAGCAGTTCTTC.

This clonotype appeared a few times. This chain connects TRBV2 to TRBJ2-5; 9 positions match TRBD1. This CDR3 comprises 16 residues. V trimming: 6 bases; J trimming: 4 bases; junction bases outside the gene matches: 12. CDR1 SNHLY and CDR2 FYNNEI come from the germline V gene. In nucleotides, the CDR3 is TGTGCCAGCAGGGCGAACCCGGGACAGGGTGGAGAGACCCAGTACTTC. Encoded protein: CASRANPGQGGETQYF.

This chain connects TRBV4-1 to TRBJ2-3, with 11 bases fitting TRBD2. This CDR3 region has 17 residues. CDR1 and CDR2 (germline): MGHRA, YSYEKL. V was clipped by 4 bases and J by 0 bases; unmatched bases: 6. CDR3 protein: CASSLGLAGHSTDTQYF. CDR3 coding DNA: TGCGCCAGCAGCCTTGGACTAGCGGGTCACAGCACAGATACGCAGTATTTT.

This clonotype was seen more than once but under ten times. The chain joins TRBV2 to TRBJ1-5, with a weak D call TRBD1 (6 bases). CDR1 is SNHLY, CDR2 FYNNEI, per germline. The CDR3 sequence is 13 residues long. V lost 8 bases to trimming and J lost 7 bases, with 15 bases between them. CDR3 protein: CASGGGKDQPQHF. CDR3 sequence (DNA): TGTGCCAGCGGAGGGGGGAAGGACCAGCCCCAGCATTTT.

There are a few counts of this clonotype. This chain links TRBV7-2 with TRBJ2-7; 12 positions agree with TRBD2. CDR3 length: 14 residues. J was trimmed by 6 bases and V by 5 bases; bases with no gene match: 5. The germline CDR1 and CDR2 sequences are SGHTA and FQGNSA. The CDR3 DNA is TGTGCCAGCAGCGTACTAGCGGGGGGAACCGAGCAGTACTTC. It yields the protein CASSVLAGGTEQYF.